This entry concerns a single T cell receptor beta chain. This sample stems from a study of blood T cell repertoires in COVID-19. Study context: The United States, Italy and Spain provided the acute and convalescent COVID-19 samples. The analysed material was cDNA or gDNA that came from T cells, B-cell-depleted T cells, or PBMCs.

V was pared by 3 bases and J by 2 bases, with 16 bases between. CDR1 KGHSH and CDR2 LQKENI come from the germline V gene. The CDR3 is made up of 16 amino acids. Per the study methods: Estimates of nucleated cell counts were drawn from the amplification of reference gene primers. Using immunoSEQ multiplex PCR, the repertoire was profiled, and TCRdb retains in-frame clones only, with some absent. D and trimming were read from the DNA, whereas the V and J calls and clone size are those reported in that table. The sample has roughly 280,000 clones; 83% are singletons. Sequenced input: peripheral blood. This chain links TRBV18 with TRBJ1-1; weak D call: TRBD1 (6 bases). This receptor was obtained from a man aged 60 to 69 who had recovered from COVID-19. CDR3 sequence: CASSPGGRRQNTEAFF. The CDR3 DNA follows: TGTGCCAGCTCACCCGGGGGGCGGCGCCAAAACACTGAAGCTTTCTTT.